Each of the 8 T cell receptor beta chains below was sequenced from the same sample in a study of beta chain features in type 1 diabetes. cDNA synthesis used the whole RNA isolate, giving expressed TCRB sequences. Produced via immunoSEQ multiplex PCR; TCRdb's table is partial and in-frame only. The sample includes about 350,000 clones, roughly 21% of them seen just once. The sequencing sample was made of naive CD4+ T cells from blood. Every receptor here comes from a young woman in good health.

The CDR3 spells CASSDRAGAWDEQFF. The CDR3 DNA sequence: TGTGCCAGCAGTGATAGGGCGGGGGCCTGGGATGAGCAGTTCTTC. The V and J genes are TRBV6-1 and TRBJ2-1; tentatively, D is TRBD2 (7 bases). The ends were cut back, 3 bases at V and 8 bases at J, with 17 bases in the middle. Germline values: CDR1 MNHNS, CDR2 SASEGT. This CDR3 region has 15 residues.

The V gene is TRBV4-3, the J gene TRBJ2-3; 11 nucleotides align to TRBD2. Trimming cost V 1 base and J 2 bases; bases outside gene matches: 5. CDR3 size: 17 residues. The germline gives CDR1 LGHNA, CDR2 YSLEER. The DNA of the CDR3 is TGCGCCAGCAGCCAAGTAGTAGCGGGGGGGCTCACAGATACGCAGTATTTT. Translating it yields CASSQVVAGGLTDTQYF.

This clone has more than one count but fewer than ten. This sequence joins TRBV9 and TRBJ2-5; TRBD2 matches at 8 bases. The length of the CDR3 is 16 residues. The V segment lost 4 bases and the J segment 4 bases; nucleotides outside the gene matches: 12. Germline V lookup: CDR1 SGDLS, CDR2 YYNGEE. For the CDR3, the DNA is TGTGCCAGCAGCCCAAGCGGGGGTTTCGAGAGAGAGACCCAGTACTTC. Translating gives CASSPSGGFERETQYF.

The chain employs TRBV5-6 and TRBJ2-1, with 7 nucleotides matching TRBD1. The CDR3 totals 16 residues. Germline loops: CDR1 SGHDT, CDR2 YYEEEE. The V gene end was trimmed by 4 bases and the J gene end by 6 bases; junction bases not matched to a gene: 13. The CDR3 spells CASSKRRGGGRNEQFF. CDR3 coding DNA: TGTGCCAGCAGCAAGAGACGAGGGGGCGGACGCAATGAGCAGTTCTTC.

There are a few counts of this clone. The chain couples TRBV29-1 to TRBJ1-2; 7 nucleotides line up with TRBD1. Germline V gives CDR1 SQVTM, CDR2 ANQGSEA. The CDR3 has 13 residues. Trimming cost V 4 bases and J 4 bases; bases outside gene matches: 6. The chain's CDR3 is CSVGGDSFYGYTF. The CDR3 nucleotides read TGCAGCGTTGGAGGGGACAGCTTCTATGGCTACACCTTC.

The rearrangement uses TRBV7-3 and TRBJ2-6; tentatively, D is TRBD1 (6 bases). V dropped 2 bases and J dropped 2 bases, with 13 bases sitting between them. The CDR3 covers 17 residues. Germline-derived CDR1 and CDR2 are SGHTA and FQGTGA. Here the CDR3 reads CASSLSRGPTGANVLTF. CDR3 DNA sequence: TGTGCCAGCAGCTTATCCAGGGGCCCAACTGGGGCCAACGTCCTGACTTTC.

This clone was seen only a few times. The V gene is TRBV7-9, the J gene TRBJ2-1, with 7 bases lining up with TRBD1. Germline V lookup: CDR1 SEHNR, CDR2 FQNEAQ (reference sequence). J was trimmed by 0 bases and V by 10 bases; bases with no gene match: 15. The CDR3 totals 17 residues. The DNA of the CDR3 is TGTGCCACCCGGGGCCCCCGTCCAGGGGGCTCCTACAATGAGCAGTTCTTC. It specifies CATRGPRPGGSYNEQFF.

CDR3 DNA sequence: TGTGCCAGCAGTACCAGGACAGATTCACCCCTCCACTTT. Translating gives CASSTRTDSPLHF. V is TRBV6-5 and J is TRBJ1-6; a weak D match, TRBD1 (6 bases). This CDR3 is 13 amino acids long. The V end lost 5 bases, the J end lost 8 bases, and 10 bases lay between the germline ends. The germline V gene has CDR1 MNHEY and CDR2 SVGAGI.